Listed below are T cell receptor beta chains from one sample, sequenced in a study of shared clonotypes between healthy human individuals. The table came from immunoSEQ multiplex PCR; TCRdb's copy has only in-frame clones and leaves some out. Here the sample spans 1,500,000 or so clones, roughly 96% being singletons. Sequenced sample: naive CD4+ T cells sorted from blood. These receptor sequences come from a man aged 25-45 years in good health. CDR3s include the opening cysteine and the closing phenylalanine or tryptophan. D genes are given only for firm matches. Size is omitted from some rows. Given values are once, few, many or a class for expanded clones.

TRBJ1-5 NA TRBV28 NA TGTGCCAGCAGTTCGTCTCATCTTAGGGATTATAGCAATCAGCCCCAGCATTTT CASSSSHLRDYSNQPQHF
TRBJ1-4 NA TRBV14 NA TGTGCCAGCAGCCAGGCTTTCAGGGGTAAACTGTTTTTT CASSQAFRGKLFF
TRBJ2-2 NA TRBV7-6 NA TGTGCCAGCAGCCCCCCAGACGGTGGCCGGGACACCGGGGAGCTGTTTTTT CASSPPDGGRDTGELFF
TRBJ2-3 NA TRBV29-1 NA TGCAACTTGACCCGGGAACTGACGTCCCCAGTGCGCACAGATACGCAGTATTTT CNLTRELTSPVRTDTQYF
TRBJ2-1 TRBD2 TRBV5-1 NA TGCGCCAGCAGCTTGGCACTAGCGGGGGACGAGCAGTTCTTC CASSLALAGDEQFF
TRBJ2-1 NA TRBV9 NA TGTGCCAGCAGCGTAGGTGGGAGCGGGCATGAGCAGTTCTTC CASSVGGSGHEQFF
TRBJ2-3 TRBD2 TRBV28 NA TGTGCCAGCAGTCCCCGGGGGGGCGGGAGAGGCACAGATACGCAGTATTTT CASSPRGGGRGTDTQYF
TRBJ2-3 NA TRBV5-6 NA TGTGCCAGCAGCTTGGCTGGCAGGGGTGCAGATACGCAGTATTTT CASSLAGRGADTQYF
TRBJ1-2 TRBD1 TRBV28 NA TGTGCCAGCAGTTTGGGACAGGGGAATATTGGTGGCTACACCTTC CASSLGQGNIGGYTF
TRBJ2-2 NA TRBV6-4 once TGTGCCAGCAAAGCCGTGACCGGGGAGCTGTTTTTT CASKAVTGELFF
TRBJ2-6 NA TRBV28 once TGTGCCAGCAGTTTATCGGGATTGGGGGCTGGGGCCAACGTCCTGACTTTC CASSLSGLGAGANVLTF
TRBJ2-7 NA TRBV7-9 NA TGTGCCAGCAGCCTGAGAGGACTACAGGGGAAACCCTACGAGCAGTACTTC CASSLRGLQGKPYEQYF
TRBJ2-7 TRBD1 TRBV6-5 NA TGTGCCAGCAGTTTAACACAGGGGGTAAACTACGAGCAGTACTTC CASSLTQGVNYEQYF
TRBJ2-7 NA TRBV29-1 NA TGCAGCGTTGAAAGGGAGTCCTACGAGCAGTACTTC CSVERESYEQYF
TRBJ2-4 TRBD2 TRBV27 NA TGTGCCAGCACCAGGACTAGCGGCCTAGCCAAAAACATTCAGTACTTC CASTRTSGLAKNIQYF
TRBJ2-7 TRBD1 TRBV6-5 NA TGTGCCAGCAGTTCCGGGACAGCAGTCGACGAGCAGTACTTC CASSSGTAVDEQYF
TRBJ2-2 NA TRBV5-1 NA TGCGCCAGCAGCGTGGACAGCGGGGAGCTGTTTTTT CASSVDSGELFF
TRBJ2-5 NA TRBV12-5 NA TGTGCTAGTGCCAAACCTGAAGAGACCCAGTACTTC CASAKPEETQYF
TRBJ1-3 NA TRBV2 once TGTGCCAGCGGATCCTCTGGAAACACCATATATTTT CASGSSGNTIYF
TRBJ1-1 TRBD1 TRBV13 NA TGTGCCAGCAGCCTCGGGACAGGGGGCGCCCGAACTGAAGCTTTCTTT CASSLGTGGARTEAFF
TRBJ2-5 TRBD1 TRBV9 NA TGTGCCAGCAGCGCAAGGACAGGCTATGAGACCCAGTACTTC CASSARTGYETQYF
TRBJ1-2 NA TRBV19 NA TGTGCCAGTAGTATCCCCGGCAAAGCTAACTATGGCTACACCTTC CASSIPGKANYGYTF
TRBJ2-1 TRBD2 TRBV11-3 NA TGTGCCAGCAGCCCAACCGGGACTAGCGGGGGAAGCTCCTACAATGAGCAGTTCTTC CASSPTGTSGGSSYNEQFF
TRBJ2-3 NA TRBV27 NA TGTGCCAGCAGTTTCTCCCGGGGGCGGCCTGACACAGATACGCAGTATTTT CASSFSRGRPDTDTQYF
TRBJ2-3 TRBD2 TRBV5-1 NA TGCGCCAGCAGCTTGAATAGCGGGAGGGCCAAGACAGATACGCAGTATTTT CASSLNSGRAKTDTQYF
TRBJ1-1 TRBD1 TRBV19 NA TGTGCCAGTAGTTTCGGACAGGGGGGCACTGAAGCTTTCTTT CASSFGQGGTEAFF
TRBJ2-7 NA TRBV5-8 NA TGTGCCAGCAGCTTGGGGCGGCTCTACGAGCAGTACTTC CASSLGRLYEQYF
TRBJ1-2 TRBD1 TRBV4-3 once TGCGCCAGCAGCCAAGAAATCAAGGCCGGGACAGTCTATGGCTACACCTTC CASSQEIKAGTVYGYTF
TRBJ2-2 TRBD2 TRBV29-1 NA TGCAGCGTTGGGCTAGCGGGAGAGGTCGGGGAGCTGTTTTTT CSVGLAGEVGELFF
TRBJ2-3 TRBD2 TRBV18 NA TGTGCCAGCTCACCGGTAGCGGGAGGTACAGATACGCAGTATTTT CASSPVAGGTDTQYF
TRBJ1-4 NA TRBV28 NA TGTGCCAGCAGTCTACGGGGACCCGGCGATCGGGAAAAACTGTTTTTT CASSLRGPGDREKLFF
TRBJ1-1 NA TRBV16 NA TGTGCCAGCAGCCAACGGCAGCCTTCGAACACTGAAGCTTTCTTT CASSQRQPSNTEAFF